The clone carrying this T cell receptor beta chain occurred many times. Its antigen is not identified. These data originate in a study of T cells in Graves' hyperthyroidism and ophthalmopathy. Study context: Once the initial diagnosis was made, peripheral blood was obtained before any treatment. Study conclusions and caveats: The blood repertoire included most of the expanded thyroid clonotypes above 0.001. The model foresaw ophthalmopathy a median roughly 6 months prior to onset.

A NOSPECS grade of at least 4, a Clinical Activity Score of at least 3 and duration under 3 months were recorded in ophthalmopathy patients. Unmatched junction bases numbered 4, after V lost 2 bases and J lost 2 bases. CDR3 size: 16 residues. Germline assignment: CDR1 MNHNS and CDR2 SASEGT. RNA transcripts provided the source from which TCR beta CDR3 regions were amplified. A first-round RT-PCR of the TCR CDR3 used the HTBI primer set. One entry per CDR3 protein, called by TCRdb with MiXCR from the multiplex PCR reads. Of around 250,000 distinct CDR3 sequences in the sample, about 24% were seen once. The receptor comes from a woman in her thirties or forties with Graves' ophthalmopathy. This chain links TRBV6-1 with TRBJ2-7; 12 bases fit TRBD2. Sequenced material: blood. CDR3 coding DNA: TGTGCCAGCAGTGAACCCCTAGCGGGGGGGACCTACGAGCAGTACTTC. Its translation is CASSEPLAGGTYEQYF.